The 19 T cell receptor beta chains listed next were all sequenced from one sample in a study of blood T cell repertoires in COVID-19. Sequenced by immunoSEQ multiplex PCR; TCRdb stores in-frame clones only, minus some. The repertoire has some 160,000 clones, about four fifths of them found once; the top ten carry around 13%. The sequencing input was peripheral blood. These receptors were obtained from a woman of 80 years or more with acute or convalescent COVID-19.

The chain has TRBV6-1 and TRBJ1-5; D perhaps matches TRBD1 (5 bases). The germline V and J ends were trimmed by 1 base and 0 bases, with 16 bases remaining between them. CDR3 length equals 18 residues. Germline CDR1 and CDR2: MNHNS and SASEGT. The DNA for the CDR3 is TGTGCCAGCAGTGAAGAACCCCGGGGGGAGGTTAGCAATCAGCCCCAGCATTTT. Encoded protein: CASSEEPRGEVSNQPQHF.

The chain links TRBV30 to TRBJ2-5, with D tentatively TRBD2 (7 bases). The length of the CDR3 is 15 residues. Trimming shortened V by 5 bases and J by 4 bases, and 20 bases separated the two germline ends. CDR1 GTSNPN and CDR2 SVGIG come from the germline V gene (reference sequence). CDR3 amino acids: CAWATELGGPETQYF. The CDR3 DNA reads as TGTGCCTGGGCAACCGAGTTGGGGGGGCCAGAGACCCAGTACTTC.

The chain recombines TRBV2 with TRBJ2-5; D remains unclear. Per germline, CDR1 SNHLY and CDR2 FYNNEI. CDR3 size: 13 residues. V was clipped by 1 base and J by 5 bases, with 8 bases between them. The CDR3 loop reads CASSEESVETQYF. CDR3 nucleotides: TGTGCCAGCAGTGAAGAGAGTGTCGAGACCCAGTACTTC.

The rearrangement links TRBV19 to TRBJ1-4; D may be TRBD1 (6 bases). Trimming removed 4 bases at V and 8 bases at J, with 14 bases between. Germline V CDR1 and CDR2: LNHDA, SQIVND (reference sequence). The CDR3 contains 14 residues. CDR3 loop: CASSSTDRNEKLFF. CDR3 nucleotides: TGTGCCAGTAGTAGCACCGACAGGAACGAAAAACTGTTTTTT. Supplemented by reference TRBV19 and TRBJ1-4, the full variable domain reads DGGITQSPKYLFRKEGQNVTLSCEQNLNHDAMYWYRQDPGQGLRLIYYSQIVNDFQKGDIAEGYSVSREKKESFPLTVTSAQKNPTAFYLCASSSTDRNEKLFFGSGTQLSVL.

The V gene is TRBV5-1, the J gene TRBJ2-1, with 8 bases that match TRBD2. Germline V lookup: CDR1 SGHRS, CDR2 YFSETQ. J gave up 3 bases and V 3 bases, and 5 bases lay outside the gene matches. The CDR3 is 15 amino acids. CDR3 DNA sequence: TGCGCCAGCAGCTCCGGGGGGGGAAACTACAATGAGCAGTTCTTC. It translates to CASSSGGGNYNEQFF.

This clone came up a few times. The V call is TRBV28, the J call TRBJ1-2; D unclear. Trimming pared 0 bases from V and 0 bases from J, leaving 8 bases between. CDR1 is MDHEN and CDR2 is SYDVKM in the germline V gene. This CDR3 is 15 amino acids long. DNA for the CDR3: TGTGCCAGCAGTTTATGGGTCACAGCTAACTATGGCTACACCTTC. This gives the protein CASSLWVTANYGYTF.

The chain employs TRBV5-8 and TRBJ1-3, with TRBD1 identical over 7 bases. CDR1 is SGHTS, CDR2 YDEGEE, per germline. This CDR3 contains 14 residues. V lost 2 bases and J lost 2; bases outside the gene matches: 1. Here the CDR3 reads CASSFTGAGNTIYF. DNA of the CDR3: TGTGCCAGCAGCTTTACAGGGGCTGGAAACACCATATATTTT.

The chain has TRBV6-5 and TRBJ2-3; 8 bases line up with TRBD2. The germline V gene encodes CDR1 MNHEY and CDR2 SVGAGI. This CDR3 has 14 amino acids. The junction had 4 bases not matched to a gene; V was cut back by 6 bases and J by 2 bases. CDR3 bases: TGTGCCAGCAGACTAGCGGAGTCCACAGATACGCAGTATTTT. This gives the protein CASRLAESTDTQYF.

V gene TRBV7-9 combines with J gene TRBJ2-7; maybe TRBD1 (5 bases). Germline CDR1 and CDR2: SEHNR and FQNEAQ (reference sequence). Between the trimmed V and J ends, which lost 6 bases and 0 bases, there was a span of 15 bases. The CDR3 contains 15 residues. This CDR3 is CASSYSGSSSYEQYF. CDR3 in DNA: TGTGCCAGCAGTTATTCAGGGTCTAGCTCCTACGAGCAGTACTTC.

The chain carries TRBV10-3 and TRBJ1-1; no definite D call. Trimming took 2 bases from V and 4 from J, leaving 8 bases between them. Germline CDR1 and CDR2: ENHRY and SYGVKD. There are 13 residues in the CDR3. In DNA, the CDR3 is TGTGCCATCAGTGAGGACCCAGGCACTGAAGCTTTCTTT. Translation gives CAISEDPGTEAFF.

V and J are TRBV19 and TRBJ2-2; 8 bases are shared with TRBD1. The CDR3 covers 15 residues. The V segment lost 3 bases and the J segment 3 bases; nucleotides outside the gene matches: 3. The germline gives CDR1 LNHDA, CDR2 SQIVND (reference sequence). CDR3 DNA sequence: TGTGCCAGTAGTATCGGACAGGGATACACCGGGGAGCTGTTTTTT. As protein: CASSIGQGYTGELFF.

V and J are TRBV19 and TRBJ1-1; no clear D gene. This CDR3 region has 14 residues. The V gene's germline CDR1 is LNHDA and CDR2 SQIVND (reference sequence). Trimming pared 5 bases from V and 0 bases from J, leaving 10 bases between. The CDR3 sequence is CASSAGRLNTEAFF. CDR3 DNA: TGTGCCAGTAGTGCGGGGAGGTTGAACACTGAAGCTTTCTTT.

This clone was seen a few times. This chain joins TRBV5-1 and TRBJ2-2; D remains ambiguous. This CDR3 has 18 residues. In germline, CDR1 is SGHRS, CDR2 YFSETQ. Trimming stripped 4 bases from V and 0 bases from J, with 19 bases between. The CDR3 DNA reads as TGCGCCAGCAGCGTACTGATCGGGTTGCCCGCGAACACCGGGGAGCTGTTTTTT. Protein: CASSVLIGLPANTGELFF.

The chain uses TRBV7-2 and TRBJ2-5; 11 nucleotides agree with TRBD2. The CDR3 contains 15 residues. Losses at the gene ends were 4 bases for V and 1 base for J; bases not matched to a gene: 2. Germline CDR1 reads SGHTA; CDR2 reads FQGNSA. The CDR3 sequence is CASSWGLAAQETQYF. CDR3 DNA sequence: TGTGCCAGCAGCTGGGGACTAGCGGCCCAAGAGACCCAGTACTTC.

The J gene is TRBJ2-5, the V gene TRBV6-5, with 9 bases fitting TRBD2. The CDR3 runs 14 residues. Germline V CDR1 and CDR2: MNHEY, SVGAGI. Trimming removed 8 bases from V and 7 bases from J; junction bases left unmatched: 11. The CDR3 loop is CASLLSSGTGTQYF. CDR3 DNA: TGTGCCAGCCTCCTCTCTAGCGGGACTGGGACCCAGTACTTC.

The chain employs TRBV7-9 and TRBJ1-1; the match to TRBD1 covers 8 bases. Germline lookup yields CDR1 SEHNR and CDR2 FQNEAQ (reference sequence). The J segment lost 4 bases and the V segment lost 5 bases, leaving 3 bases of the junction unmatched. The CDR3 totals 13 residues. The CDR3 reads CASSVTGATEAFF. CDR3 DNA: TGTGCCAGCAGCGTGACAGGGGCCACTGAAGCTTTCTTT. The full variable domain, with the rest looked up from reference TRBV7-9 and TRBJ1-1, is DTGVSQNPRHKITKRGQNVTFRCDPISEHNRLYWYRQTLGQGPEFLTYFQNEAQLEKSRLLSDRFSAERPKGSFSTLEIQRTEQGDSAMYLCASSVTGATEAFFGQGTRLTVV.

This clone was counted at least ten times. V gene TRBV11-2 combines with J gene TRBJ2-5; 9 nucleotides align to TRBD2. This CDR3 region has 16 residues. Germline V gene data show CDR1 as SGHAT and CDR2 as FQNNGV. Unmatched junction bases numbered 11, after V lost 5 bases and J lost 4 bases. In DNA, the CDR3 is TGTGCCAGCAGCCCGAGGAATAGCGGGAGCTCAGAGACCCAGTACTTC. Amino acid sequence: CASSPRNSGSSETQYF.

The chain carries TRBV18 and TRBJ1-1, with TRBD1 identical over 10 bases. V lost 3 bases to trimming and J lost 0 bases; unmatched junction nucleotides: 4. CDR3 length: 16 residues. Germline CDR1 is KGHSH and CDR2 is LQKENI. This CDR3 reads CASSPWTGGMNTEAFF. The CDR3 DNA follows: TGTGCCAGCTCACCTTGGACAGGGGGTATGAACACTGAAGCTTTCTTT.

The chain recombines TRBV29-1 with TRBJ2-1; D is possibly TRBD1 (6 bases). The CDR3 loop spans 12 amino acids. V gave up 7 bases and J gave up 4 bases, with 11 bases separating them. Germline values: CDR1 SQVTM, CDR2 ANQGSEA. The CDR3 reads CSAKQGYNEQFF. The CDR3 nucleotides are TGCAGCGCAAAACAGGGATACAATGAGCAGTTCTTC.